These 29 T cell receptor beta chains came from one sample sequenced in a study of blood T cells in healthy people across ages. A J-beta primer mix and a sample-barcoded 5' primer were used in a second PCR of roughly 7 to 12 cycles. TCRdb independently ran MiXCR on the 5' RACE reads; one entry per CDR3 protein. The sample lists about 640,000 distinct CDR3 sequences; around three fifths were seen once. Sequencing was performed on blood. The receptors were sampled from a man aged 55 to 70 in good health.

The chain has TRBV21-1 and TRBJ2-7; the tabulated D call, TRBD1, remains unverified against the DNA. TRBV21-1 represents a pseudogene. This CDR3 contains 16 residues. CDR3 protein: CASSKGGDISPYEQYF. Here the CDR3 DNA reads TGTGCCAGCAGCAAAGGAGGGGACATCAGTCCCTACGAGCAGTACTTC.

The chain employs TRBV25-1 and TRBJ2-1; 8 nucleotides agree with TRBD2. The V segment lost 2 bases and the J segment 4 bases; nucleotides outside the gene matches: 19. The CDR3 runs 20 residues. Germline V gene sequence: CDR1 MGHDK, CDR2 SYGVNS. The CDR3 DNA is TGTGCCAGCAGTGAAGGCTACGGGGGGGGACGCTATAGAAAATACAATGAGCAGTTCTTC. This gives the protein CASSEGYGGGRYRKYNEQFF.

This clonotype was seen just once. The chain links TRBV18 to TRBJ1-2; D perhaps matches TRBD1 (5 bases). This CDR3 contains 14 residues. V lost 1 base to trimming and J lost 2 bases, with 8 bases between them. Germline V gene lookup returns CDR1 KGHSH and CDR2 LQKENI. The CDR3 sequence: CASSPQEGNYGYTF. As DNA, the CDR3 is TGTGCCAGCTCACCACAGGAGGGGAACTATGGCTACACCTTC.

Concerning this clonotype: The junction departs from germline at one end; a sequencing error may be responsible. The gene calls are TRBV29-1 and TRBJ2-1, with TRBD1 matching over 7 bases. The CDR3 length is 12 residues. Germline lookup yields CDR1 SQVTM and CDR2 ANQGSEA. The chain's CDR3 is CSVEGDRNEQFF. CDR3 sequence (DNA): TGCAGCGTAGAAGGGGACAGAAACGAGCAGTTCTTC.

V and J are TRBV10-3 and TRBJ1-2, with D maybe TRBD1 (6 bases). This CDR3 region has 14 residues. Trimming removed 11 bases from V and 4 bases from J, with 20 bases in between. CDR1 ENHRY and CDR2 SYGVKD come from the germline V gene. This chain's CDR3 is CASKGERVFYGYTF. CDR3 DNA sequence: TGTGCCTCCAAGGGGGAGCGGGTCTTCTATGGCTACACCTTC.

DNA of the CDR3: TGCAGTGCAAAGAGGGCTAGCGGGGGAAACACCGGGGAGCTGTTTTTT. It encodes CSAKRASGGNTGELFF. This chain joins TRBV20-1 and TRBJ2-2; 10 positions match TRBD2. The J segment lost 2 bases and the V segment lost 6 bases, leaving 9 bases of the junction unmatched. Germline V lookup: CDR1 DFQATT, CDR2 SNEGSKA (reference sequence). The CDR3 sequence is 16 residues long.

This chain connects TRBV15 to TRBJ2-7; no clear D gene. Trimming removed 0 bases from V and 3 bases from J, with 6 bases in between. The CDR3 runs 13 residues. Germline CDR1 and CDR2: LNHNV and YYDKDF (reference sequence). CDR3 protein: CATSRDAFYEQYF. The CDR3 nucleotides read TGTGCCACCAGCAGAGATGCGTTCTACGAGCAGTACTTC.

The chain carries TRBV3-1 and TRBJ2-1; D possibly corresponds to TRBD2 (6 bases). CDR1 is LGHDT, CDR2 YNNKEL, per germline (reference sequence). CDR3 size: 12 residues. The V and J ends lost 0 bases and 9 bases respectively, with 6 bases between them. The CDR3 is CASSQDGGEQFF. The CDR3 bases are TGTGCCAGCAGCCAAGACGGGGGTGAGCAGTTCTTC.

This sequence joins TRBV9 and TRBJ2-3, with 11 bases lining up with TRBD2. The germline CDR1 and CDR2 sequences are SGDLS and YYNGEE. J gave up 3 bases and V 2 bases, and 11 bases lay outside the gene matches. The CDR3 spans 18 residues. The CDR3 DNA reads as TGTGCCAGCAGCGTTAACCCGGGGCTAGCGGGGGGAACAGATACGCAGTATTTT. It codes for CASSVNPGLAGGTDTQYF.

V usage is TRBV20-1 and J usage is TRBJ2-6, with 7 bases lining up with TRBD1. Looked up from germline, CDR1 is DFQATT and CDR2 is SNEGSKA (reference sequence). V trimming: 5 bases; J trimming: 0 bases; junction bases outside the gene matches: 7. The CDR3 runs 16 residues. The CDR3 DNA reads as TGCAGTGCTTTTTCACAGGGGAGCTCTGGGGCCAACGTCCTGACTTTC. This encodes CSAFSQGSSGANVLTF.

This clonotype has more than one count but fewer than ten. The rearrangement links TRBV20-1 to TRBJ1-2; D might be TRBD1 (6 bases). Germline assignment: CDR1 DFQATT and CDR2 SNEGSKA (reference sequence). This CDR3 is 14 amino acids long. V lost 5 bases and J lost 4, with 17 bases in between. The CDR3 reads CSALSLSGAYGYTF. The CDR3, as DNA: TGCAGTGCTCTATCTCTCTCGGGGGCCTATGGCTACACCTTC.

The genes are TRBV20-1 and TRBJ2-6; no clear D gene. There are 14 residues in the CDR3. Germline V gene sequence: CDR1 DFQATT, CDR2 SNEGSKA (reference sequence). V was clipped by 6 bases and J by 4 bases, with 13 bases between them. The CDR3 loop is CSALGWTGANVLTF. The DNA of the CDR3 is TGCAGTGCGCTCGGCTGGACGGGGGCCAACGTCCTGACTTTC.

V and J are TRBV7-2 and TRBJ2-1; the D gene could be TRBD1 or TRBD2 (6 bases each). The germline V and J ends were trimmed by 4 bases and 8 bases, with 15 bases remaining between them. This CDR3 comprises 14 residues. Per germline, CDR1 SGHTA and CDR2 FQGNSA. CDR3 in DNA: TGTGCCAGCAGCTCCTTGGGGGGCCCTGATGAGCAGTTCTTC. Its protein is CASSSLGGPDEQFF.

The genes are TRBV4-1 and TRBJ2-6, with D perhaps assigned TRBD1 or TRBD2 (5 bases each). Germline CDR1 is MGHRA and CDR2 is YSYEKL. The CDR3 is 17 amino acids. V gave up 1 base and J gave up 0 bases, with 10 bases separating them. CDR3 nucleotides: TGCGCCAGCAGCCAAGGGGACGGCGGCTCTGGGGCCAACGTCCTGACTTTC. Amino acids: CASSQGDGGSGANVLTF.

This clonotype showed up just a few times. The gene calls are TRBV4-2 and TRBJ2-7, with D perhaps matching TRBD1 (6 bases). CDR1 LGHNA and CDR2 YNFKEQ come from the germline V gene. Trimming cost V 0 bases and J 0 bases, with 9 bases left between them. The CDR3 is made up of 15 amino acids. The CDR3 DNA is TGTGCCAGCAGCCAAGAACAGGGTGACTCCTACGAGCAGTACTTC. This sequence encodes CASSQEQGDSYEQYF.

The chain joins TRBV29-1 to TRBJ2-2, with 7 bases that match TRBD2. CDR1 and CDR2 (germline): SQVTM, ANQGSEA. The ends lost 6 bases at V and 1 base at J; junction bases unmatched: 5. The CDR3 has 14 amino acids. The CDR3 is CSVGGVLNTGELFF. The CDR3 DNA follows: TGCAGCGTGGGGGGGGTTCTGAACACCGGGGAGCTGTTTTTT.

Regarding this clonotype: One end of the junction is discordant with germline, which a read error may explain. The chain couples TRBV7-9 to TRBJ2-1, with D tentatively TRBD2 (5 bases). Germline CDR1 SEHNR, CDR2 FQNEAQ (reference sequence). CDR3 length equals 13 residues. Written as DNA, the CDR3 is TGTGCCAGCAGCCGGGGAGCCTACAATGAGCGGTTCTTC. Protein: CASSRGAYNERFF. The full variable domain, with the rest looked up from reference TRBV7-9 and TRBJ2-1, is DTGVSQNPRHKITKRGQNVTFRCDPISEHNRLYWYRQTLGQGPEFLTYFQNEAQLEKSRLLSDRFSAERPKGSFSTLEIQRTEQGDSAMYLCASSRGAYNERFFGPGTRLTVL.

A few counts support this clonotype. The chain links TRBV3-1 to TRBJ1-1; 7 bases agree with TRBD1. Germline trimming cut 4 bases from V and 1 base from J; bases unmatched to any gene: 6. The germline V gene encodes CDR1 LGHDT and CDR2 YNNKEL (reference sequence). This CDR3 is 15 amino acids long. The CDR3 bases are TGTGCCAGCAGCCCCTGGGCAGGGGGGAACACTGAAGCTTTCTTT. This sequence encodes CASSPWAGGNTEAFF.

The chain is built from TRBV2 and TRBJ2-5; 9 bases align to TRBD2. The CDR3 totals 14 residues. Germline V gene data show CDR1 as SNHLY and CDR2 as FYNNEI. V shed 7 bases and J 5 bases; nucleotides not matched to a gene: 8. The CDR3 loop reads CASMTSGHSETQYF. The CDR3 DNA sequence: TGTGCCAGCATGACTAGCGGACATTCGGAGACCCAGTACTTC. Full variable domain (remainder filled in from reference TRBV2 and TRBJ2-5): EPEVTQTPSHQVTQMGQEVILRCVPISNHLYFYWYRQILGQKVEFLVSFYNNEISEKSEIFDDQFSVERPDGSNFTLKIRSTKLEDSAMYFCASMTSGHSETQYFGPGTRLLVL.

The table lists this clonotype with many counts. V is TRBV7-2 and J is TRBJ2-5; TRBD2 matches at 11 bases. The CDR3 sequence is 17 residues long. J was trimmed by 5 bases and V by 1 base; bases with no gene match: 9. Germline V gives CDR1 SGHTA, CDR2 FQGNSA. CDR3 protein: CASSLGLAGGLRETQYF. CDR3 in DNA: TGTGCCAGCAGCTTAGGGTTAGCGGGGGGGCTGCGGGAGACCCAGTACTTC.

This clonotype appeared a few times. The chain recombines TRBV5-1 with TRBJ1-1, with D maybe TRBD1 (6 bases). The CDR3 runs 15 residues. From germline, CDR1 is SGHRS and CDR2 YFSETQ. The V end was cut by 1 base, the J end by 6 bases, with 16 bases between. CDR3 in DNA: TGCGCCAGCAGCTTGAGGGCAGGGGTTTTAGCTGAAGCTTTCTTT. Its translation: CASSLRAGVLAEAFF.

DNA of the CDR3: TGTGCCAGCTCGTCCCTGGAGGGGAGCACAGATACGCAGTATTTT. Translating it yields CASSSLEGSTDTQYF. The chain couples TRBV18 to TRBJ2-3, with D possibly matching TRBD2 (6 bases). This CDR3 spans 15 amino acids. Germline V gene data show CDR1 as KGHSH and CDR2 as LQKENI. The V end was cut by 6 bases, the J end by 0 bases, with 13 bases between.

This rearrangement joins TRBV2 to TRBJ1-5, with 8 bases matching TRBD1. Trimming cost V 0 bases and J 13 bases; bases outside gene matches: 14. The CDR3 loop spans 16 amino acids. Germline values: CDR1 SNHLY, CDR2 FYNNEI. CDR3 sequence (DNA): TGTGCCAGCAGTGAAGCAAGGGGGGGGACAGGCCGGCCTCAGCATTTT. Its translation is CASSEARGGTGRPQHF.

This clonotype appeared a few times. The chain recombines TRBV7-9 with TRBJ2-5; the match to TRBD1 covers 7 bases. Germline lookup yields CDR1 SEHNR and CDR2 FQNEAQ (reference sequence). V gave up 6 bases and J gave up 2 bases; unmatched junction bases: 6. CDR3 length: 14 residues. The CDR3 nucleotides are TGTGCCAGCAGTGGCCCCAGGGGGCAAGAGACCCAGTACTTC. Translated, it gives CASSGPRGQETQYF.

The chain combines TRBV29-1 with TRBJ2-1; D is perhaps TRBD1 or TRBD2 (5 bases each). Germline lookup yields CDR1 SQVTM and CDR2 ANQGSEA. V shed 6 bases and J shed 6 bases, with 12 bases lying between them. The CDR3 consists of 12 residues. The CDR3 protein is CSVGVSVNEQFF. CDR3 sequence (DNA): TGCAGCGTGGGGGTGAGTGTCAATGAGCAGTTCTTC.

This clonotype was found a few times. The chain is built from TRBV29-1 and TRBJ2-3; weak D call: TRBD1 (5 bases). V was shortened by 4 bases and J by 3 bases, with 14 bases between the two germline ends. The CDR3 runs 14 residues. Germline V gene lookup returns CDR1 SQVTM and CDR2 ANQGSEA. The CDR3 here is CSVAVAGITDTQYF. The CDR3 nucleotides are TGCAGCGTTGCAGTGGCAGGGATAACAGATACGCAGTATTTT.

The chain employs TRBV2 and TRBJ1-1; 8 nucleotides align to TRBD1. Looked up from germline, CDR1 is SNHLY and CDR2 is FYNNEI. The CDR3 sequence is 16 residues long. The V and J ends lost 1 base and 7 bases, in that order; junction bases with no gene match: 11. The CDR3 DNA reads TGTGCCAGCAGTGAAGAGGCCCAGGGGGCCCTCCTTGAAGCTTTCTTT. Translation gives CASSEEAQGALLEAFF. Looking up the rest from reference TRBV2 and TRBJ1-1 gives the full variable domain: EPEVTQTPSHQVTQMGQEVILRCVPISNHLYFYWYRQILGQKVEFLVSFYNNEISEKSEIFDDQFSVERPDGSNFTLKIRSTKLEDSAMYFCASSEEAQGALLEAFFGQGTRLTVV.

CDR3 sequence (DNA): TGTGCCACCAGCAGAGACCAGGGCCTCTATGGCTACACCTTC. This sequence encodes CATSRDQGLYGYTF. The chain combines TRBV15 with TRBJ1-2; weak D call: TRBD1 (5 bases). The germline V gene has CDR1 LNHNV and CDR2 YYDKDF (reference sequence). This CDR3 is 14 amino acids long. V dropped 0 bases and J dropped 4 bases, with 9 bases sitting between them.

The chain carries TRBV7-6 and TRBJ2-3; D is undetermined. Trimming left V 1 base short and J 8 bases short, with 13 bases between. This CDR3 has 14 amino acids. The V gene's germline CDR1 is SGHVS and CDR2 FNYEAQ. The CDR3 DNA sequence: TGTGCCAGCAGCTTAGAGTCGCTGCTGGGTACGCAGTATTTT. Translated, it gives CASSLESLLGTQYF.